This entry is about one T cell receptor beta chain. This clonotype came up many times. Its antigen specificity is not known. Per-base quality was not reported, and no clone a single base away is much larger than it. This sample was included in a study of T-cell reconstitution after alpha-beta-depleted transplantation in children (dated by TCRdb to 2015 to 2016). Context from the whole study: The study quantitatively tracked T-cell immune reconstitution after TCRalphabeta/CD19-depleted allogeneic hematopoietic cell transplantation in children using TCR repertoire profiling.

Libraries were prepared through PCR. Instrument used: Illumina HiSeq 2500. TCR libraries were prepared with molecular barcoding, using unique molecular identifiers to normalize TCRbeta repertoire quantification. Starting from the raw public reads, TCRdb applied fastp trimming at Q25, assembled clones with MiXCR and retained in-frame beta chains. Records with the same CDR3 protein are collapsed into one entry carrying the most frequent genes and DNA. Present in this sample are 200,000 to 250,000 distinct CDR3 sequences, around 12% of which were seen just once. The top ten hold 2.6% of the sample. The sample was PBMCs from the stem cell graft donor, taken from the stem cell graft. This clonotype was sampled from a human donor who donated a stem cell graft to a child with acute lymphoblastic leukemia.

CDR3 loop: CSVPLTGRGELFF. The nucleotides are TGCAGCGTTCCGTTGACAGGGAGGGGGGAGCTGTTTTTT. The rearranged chain carries TRBV29-1 and TRBJ2-2; TRBD1 is possibly the D segment (7 matching bases). The CDR3 covers 13 residues, taking in both the cysteine and the phenylalanine. Only the CDR3 DNA stays, 39 bases, in frame from base 1. V loses 5 bases of germline sequence and J loses 8 bases, and the interval between the two ends is 15 bases. CDR1 and CDR2, looked up from the germline V gene, are SQVTM and ANQGSEA.